This T cell receptor (beta chain) was sequenced for a study of cytomegalovirus exposure and HLA in healthy donors. Losses at the gene ends were 3 bases for V and 0 bases for J; bases not matched to a gene: 1. Germline V gives CDR1 SGHVS, CDR2 FQNEAQ. The CDR3 extends over 14 amino acids. Findings and caveats of the study: There were some V segments, including TRBV6-2 and TRBV6-3, excluded as indistinguishable. Sequencing probably produced one cluster of sequence variants that were highly shared.

The PCR contained 60 Vbeta and 13 Jbeta primers. The method was immunoSEQ multiplex PCR; TCRdb's version includes in-frame clones alone and lacks a portion of them. The data hold 150,000 to 200,000 clones, with about 85% observed a single time. In regard to this clone: Its antigen remains unknown.

The sample comprised PBMCs. J is TRBJ1-1 and V is TRBV7-8; 7 positions match TRBD1. The TCR was taken from a man aged 18-30 years in good health and CMV-seronegative. CDR3 region: CASSLDRLNTEAFF. CDR3 in DNA: TGTGCCAGCAGCTTGGACAGGCTGAACACTGAAGCTTTCTTT.